What follows are 13 T cell receptor beta chains derived from one specimen sequenced in a study of T cell repertoires in cytomegalovirus infection. TCRdb recomputed calls from the reads with MiXCR, one row per CDR3 protein. The data hold about 570,000 distinct CDR3 sequences, with under 45% observed a single time. Their cognate antigens are unknown. The sequenced sample was cultured PBMCs, obtained from culture after CMV antigen stimulation. These receptors were collected from a human donor in good health (CMV status not recorded). Some clones in this sample may be carry-over from other donors' samples.

The genes are TRBV7-2 and TRBJ2-5, with D uncertain. The CDR3 spans 15 residues. CDR1 and CDR2 (germline): SGHTA, FQGNSA. V dropped 3 bases and J dropped 2 bases, with 13 bases sitting between them. The CDR3 DNA is TGTGCCAGCAGCTTCTACCCGGGTCCACAAGAGACCCAGTACTTC. Amino acid sequence: CASSFYPGPQETQYF.

This clonotype was counted a few times. The CDR3 coding sequence is TGTGCCAGCAGCTTAGCGACGGGCGGGCGCACCTACGAGCAGTACTTC. Protein sequence: CASSLATGGRTYEQYF. V usage is TRBV7-2 and J usage is TRBJ2-7, with D maybe TRBD2 (5 bases). V shed 0 bases and J shed 2 bases, with 14 bases lying between them. Germline V gene lookup returns CDR1 SGHTA and CDR2 FQGNSA. The CDR3 covers 16 residues.

The V gene is TRBV4-1, the J gene TRBJ1-2; D is uncertain. The V end was cut by 2 bases, the J end by 3 bases, with 10 bases between. The CDR3 loop spans 14 amino acids. Germline V gene data show CDR1 as MGHRA and CDR2 as YSYEKL. The CDR3 spells CASSQPRNHYGYTF. The CDR3 DNA follows: TGCGCCAGCAGCCAACCCCGGAACCACTATGGCTACACCTTC.

The chain recombines TRBV7-6 with TRBJ2-2; 8 nucleotides line up with TRBD1. The germline V gene has CDR1 SGHVS and CDR2 FNYEAQ. The V and J ends lost 3 bases and 1 base, in that order; junction bases with no gene match: 4. This CDR3 comprises 16 residues. CDR3 DNA: TGTGCCAGCAGCTTGTTAGACAGGGGGAACACCGGGGAGCTGTTTTTT. Translating it yields CASSLLDRGNTGELFF.

J is TRBJ2-3 and V is TRBV11-3; 7 bases agree with TRBD2. V trimming: 0 bases; J trimming: 4 bases; junction bases outside the gene matches: 16. The germline V gene has CDR1 SGHNT and CDR2 YENEEA. This CDR3 is 19 amino acids long. The CDR3 is CASSLDGRRLASAADTQYF. CDR3 DNA sequence: TGTGCCAGCAGCTTAGATGGGAGGCGACTAGCATCGGCGGCAGATACGCAGTATTTT. The whole variable domain, filled in from reference TRBV11-3 and TRBJ2-3, reads EAGVVQSPRYKIIEKKQPVAFWCNPISGHNTLYWYLQNLGQGPELLIRYENEEAVDDSQLPKDRFSAERLKGVDSTLKIQPAELGDSAVYLCASSLDGRRLASAADTQYFGPGTRLTVL.

This chain links TRBV4-1 with TRBJ1-5; D remains ambiguous. Between the trimmed V and J ends, which lost 1 base and 6 bases, there was a span of 10 bases. The CDR3 consists of 14 residues. CDR1 is MGHRA, CDR2 YSYEKL, per germline. DNA for the CDR3: TGCGCCAGCAGCCAAGGAGCAGCGGTTCAGCCCCAGCATTTT. It yields the protein CASSQGAAVQPQHF.

This chain links TRBV7-8 with TRBJ2-6; 7 positions match TRBD2. The CDR3 extends over 19 amino acids. Germline CDR1 is SGHVS and CDR2 is FQNEAQ. The ends lost 7 bases at V and 0 bases at J; junction bases unmatched: 15. DNA of the CDR3: TGTGCCAGCACCCCCTGGGCCCCCGGGAGGAACTCTGGGGCCAACGTCCTGACTTTC. Translating gives CASTPWAPGRNSGANVLTF.

This clonotype was seen a handful of times. The V gene is TRBV20-1, the J gene TRBJ2-7; unclear D gene. Trimming pared 3 bases from V and 4 bases from J, leaving 4 bases between. This CDR3 region has 10 residues. The V gene's germline CDR1 is DFQATT and CDR2 SNEGSKA (reference sequence). CDR3 sequence reads: CSASSYEQYF. CDR3 DNA sequence: TGCAGTGCTAGTTCTTACGAGCAGTACTTC.

CDR3 protein: CASSLALGQVVTEAFF. The CDR3 DNA reads TGTGCCAGCAGCTTGGCCCTGGGACAGGTCGTCACTGAAGCTTTCTTT. The V gene is TRBV5-6, the J gene TRBJ1-1, with 8 bases lining up with TRBD1. Germline assignment: CDR1 SGHDT and CDR2 YYEEEE. The CDR3 loop spans 16 amino acids. J was trimmed by 4 bases and V by 0 bases; bases with no gene match: 8.

This chain uses TRBV4-1 with TRBJ1-5; 8 positions agree with TRBD1. J was trimmed by 6 bases and V by 1 base; bases with no gene match: 2. The V gene's germline CDR1 is MGHRA and CDR2 YSYEKL. This CDR3 spans 14 amino acids. The DNA of the CDR3 is TGCGCCAGCAGCCAAGCACAGGGGGGTCAGCCCCAGCATTTT. Amino acid sequence: CASSQAQGGQPQHF.

This clonotype has at least ten counts. This chain joins TRBV7-6 and TRBJ2-1; TRBD2 aligns across 10 bases. The CDR3 covers 21 residues. J gave up 2 bases and V 5 bases, and 21 bases lay outside the gene matches. CDR1 is SGHVS, CDR2 FNYEAQ, per germline. This CDR3 is CASSLLAPSGGPISPYNEQFF. Written as DNA, the CDR3 is TGTGCCAGCAGCCTCTTAGCTCCTAGCGGGGGCCCCATTTCCCCCTACAATGAGCAGTTCTTC.

This clonotype has at least ten counts. The chain has TRBV7-9 and TRBJ1-1; the D is unclear. The germline CDR1 and CDR2 sequences are SEHNR and FQNEAQ (reference sequence). Trimming took off 7 bases at V and 5 bases at J, with 14 bases between the two ends. The CDR3 has 13 residues. In DNA form, the CDR3 reads TGTGCCAGCATCGATCCTAGTGAAACTGAAGCTTTCTTT. It encodes CASIDPSETEAFF.

The chain carries TRBV11-2 and TRBJ2-4; D remains ambiguous. The V end was cut by 5 bases, the J end by 6 bases, with 5 bases between. The CDR3 has 11 residues. Germline V CDR1 and CDR2: SGHAT, FQNNGV. CDR3 sequence reads: CASSPSNIQYF. CDR3 bases: TGTGCCAGCAGCCCCTCAAACATTCAGTACTTC.